The following is a TCR beta chain sequence with its context. These data come from a study of early T cells in non-severe SARS-CoV-2 infection. Study details: Alpha and beta chains were unpaired, from unsorted whole-blood bulk RNA.

Researchers tagged individual cDNA molecules with unique molecular identifiers. Using its own MiXCR run on the 5' RACE reads, TCRdb lists one record per CDR3 protein. The sample shows roughly 65,000 distinct CDR3 sequences, about 12% of them seen only once. Trimming cost V 6 bases and J 5 bases; bases outside gene matches: 8. Germline lookup yields CDR1 LGHNT and CDR2 FRNRAP. CDR3 size: 14 residues. This rearrangement joins TRBV12-5 to TRBJ2-5, with TRBD1 matching 8 bases. This sequence originates from an adult who was a healthcare worker with PCR-confirmed SARS-CoV-2 infection or an uninfected control (not recorded which). Sequencing used whole blood. The CDR3 reads CASGPGQGFETQYF. For the CDR3, the DNA is TGTGCTAGTGGACCCGGACAGGGATTTGAGACCCAGTACTTC.